A selection of T cell receptor beta chains follows, all from one sample in a study of preoperative IRX-2 immunotherapy in early breast cancer. Libraries were prepared by immunoSEQ multiplex PCR; TCRdb keeps only in-frame clonotypes and omits some of them. This sample has approximately 30,000 clones, with around nine tenths found just once. This specimen consisted of tumor tissue, obtained after IRX-2 immunotherapy. These receptors all stem from a human donor with breast cancer. CDR3s leave out the opening cysteine and the closing phenylalanine or tryptophan. Some rows have no size entry. The others give once, few or many, or a class for an expanded clone.

clone_size v_call cdr3_aa
few TRBV6-8 ASRFAGETQY
NA TRBV7-6 ASSQGMVADYEQF
few TRBV14 ASSRTGTGEGYT
NA TRBV18 ASSPRLANYNEQF
NA TRBV6-8 ASSHGGDTGELF
NA TRBV5-1 ASSILAGVGETQY
NA TRBV28 ASSLATGEFVYTEAF
NA TRBV19 ASRKVKTDTQY
few TRBV7-6 ASSLAGKNTEAF
NA TRBV6-8 ASSRDSTDTQY
NA TRBV19 ASSRTGSGNTIY
once TRBV19 ASSIGGQGSNQPQH
once TRBV6-8 ASSYTGQLSPLH
NA TRBV5-1 ASSQQGEISGNTIY
NA TRBV6-8 ASSSPGRANTEAF
NA TRBV29-1 SVEGQGADTQY
NA TRBV29-1 SVELGQGESYEQY
NA TRBV19 ASRGRDRGRLRAF
NA TRBV12-5 ASAFGDTNYGYT
once TRBV6-8 ASSYEGGFSPLH
NA TRBV10-2 ASRWTGSDEKLF
NA TRBV6-7 ASSYLGATEAF
NA TRBV18 ASSPKAPPALTEAF
NA TRBV18 ASSPSFSGGADEQF
NA TRBV7-6 ASSSGPRDRLSNEQF
once TRBV7-1 ASRLDGSYEQF
NA TRBV18 ASSPPSVQETQY
NA TRBV6-8 ASRTSGGASYNSPLH
NA TRBV6-8 ASSWTGGNQPQH
NA TRBV28 ASSFPRTSGIGTQY
NA TRBV7-8 ASLRQGNNEQF
NA TRBV11-3 ASRYIREPYGYT
NA TRBV7-5 ASSLWHRGSTDTQY
NA TRBV19 ASNQGRNTIY
NA TRBV11-3 ASSLGSARLSSGANVLT
NA TRBV30 AWSRGSNQPQH
NA TRBV10-2 ASRGTGENYGYT
NA TRBV18 ASSRLAGGSQDTGELF
NA TRBV6-4 ASGTGQGLF
once TRBV7-4 ASSFVAGDADTQY
NA TRBV19 ASSNQGAGELF
NA TRBV5-1 ASSLGALAGKNEQF
few TRBV11-3 ASRAGLANTGELF
NA TRBV6-8 ASSWRTSGSSDEQF
few TRBV11-3 ASSLETAPTTEAF
NA TRBV5-1 ASSSNLGPYEQY
few TRBV6-8 ASSLEIGYGYT
NA TRBV6-8 ASSKPGQGVAGYT
once TRBV6-8 ASSFSARSGGSTDTQY
NA TRBV11-3 ASSLLAGVAGELF
NA TRBV19 ASTDETGTKNIQY
NA TRBV1 ASSQGRAGDNYGYT
NA TRBV6-8 ASKERDSSYNSPLH
once TRBV28 ASRPTDLGYT
few TRBV6-8 ASRQDGDSGNTIY
NA TRBV11-3 ASSPTGTGNTEAF
NA TRBV12-5 ASGLVLGVGTGELF
NA TRBV23-1 ASRGRGVSSYNEQF
NA TRBV19 ASSPSQGGYGYT